These T cell receptor beta chains were read from a single sample in a study of liver allograft versus peripheral blood T cells. TCRdb used MiXCR to reprocess the reads, holding one entry per CDR3 protein. The repertoire consists of approximately 6,800 distinct CDR3 sequences, with roughly a sixth occurring once and the leading ten covering approximately 2.7%. The receptors were sampled from a human patient who had a liver transplant. Some T cells may have originated in the graft donor. Each CDR3 is given with its conserved first and last residue. The order of the fields is D gene, CDR3 length, V gene, clone size, J gene, CDR3 DNA, CDR3 protein. The D gene is left open where the match is weak. Some rows have no size entry. The others give once, few or many, or a class for an expanded clone.

D gene: .; CDR3 length: 15; V gene: TRBV6-2/TRBV6-3; clone size: medium-sized; J gene: TRBJ2-1; CDR3 DNA: TGTGCCAGCAGTTACGGCGAACTCTCCTACAATGAGCAGTTCTTC; CDR3 protein: CASSYGELSYNEQFF
D gene: TRBD2; CDR3 length: 15; V gene: TRBV27; clone size: medium-sized; J gene: TRBJ2-1; CDR3 DNA: TGTGCCAGCAGTTTTGGCGGGAGGGGGTATGATGAGCAGTTCTTC; CDR3 protein: CASSFGGRGYDEQFF
D gene: TRBD2; CDR3 length: 15; V gene: TRBV20-1; clone size: .; J gene: TRBJ2-3; CDR3 DNA: TGCAGTGCCATGTTTACTAGCGCTAGCACAGATACGCAGTATTTT; CDR3 protein: CSAMFTSASTDTQYF
D gene: .; CDR3 length: 13; V gene: TRBV20-1; clone size: .; J gene: TRBJ1-1; CDR3 DNA: TGCAGTGCTAGGGACTCACGAAACACTGAAGCTTTCTTT; CDR3 protein: CSARDSRNTEAFF
D gene: TRBD1; CDR3 length: 16; V gene: TRBV6-2/TRBV6-3; clone size: few; J gene: TRBJ2-7; CDR3 DNA: TGTGCCAGCACGGGAAGCTTCGGGACAGGGACCTACGAGCAGTACTTC; CDR3 protein: CASTGSFGTGTYEQYF
D gene: TRBD2; CDR3 length: 17; V gene: TRBV12-3/TRBV12-4; clone size: .; J gene: TRBJ2-1; CDR3 DNA: TGTGCCAGCAGTATAGGTGCGGGACTAGCGGAGGGAAGTGAGCAGTTCTTC; CDR3 protein: CASSIGAGLAEGSEQFF
D gene: .; CDR3 length: 14; V gene: TRBV5-6; clone size: few; J gene: TRBJ2-4; CDR3 DNA: TGTGCCAGCAGCGTCGCCGGGACCAAAAACATTCAGTACTTC; CDR3 protein: CASSVAGTKNIQYF
D gene: .; CDR3 length: 15; V gene: TRBV18; clone size: medium-sized; J gene: TRBJ1-2; CDR3 DNA: TGTGCCAGCTCACCGGGGTTTAGGCGGAACTATGGCTACACCTTC; CDR3 protein: CASSPGFRRNYGYTF
D gene: .; CDR3 length: 14; V gene: TRBV30; clone size: few; J gene: TRBJ1-4; CDR3 DNA: TGTGCCTGGAGTGGGGGCAGCGCTAATGAAAAACTGTTTTTT; CDR3 protein: CAWSGGSANEKLFF
D gene: .; CDR3 length: 13; V gene: TRBV6-6; clone size: medium-sized; J gene: TRBJ1-1; CDR3 DNA: TGTGCCAGCAGTTATTCCACAGCCACTGAAGCTTTCTTT; CDR3 protein: CASSYSTATEAFF